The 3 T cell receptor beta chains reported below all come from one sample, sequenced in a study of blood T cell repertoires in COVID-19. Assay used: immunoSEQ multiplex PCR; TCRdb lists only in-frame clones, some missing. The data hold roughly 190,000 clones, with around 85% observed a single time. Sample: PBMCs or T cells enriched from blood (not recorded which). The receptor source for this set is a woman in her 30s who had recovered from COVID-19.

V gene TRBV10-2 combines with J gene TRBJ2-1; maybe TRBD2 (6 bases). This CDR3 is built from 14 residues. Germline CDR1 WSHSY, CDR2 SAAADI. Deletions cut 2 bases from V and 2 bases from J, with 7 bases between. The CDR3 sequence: CASSEGGAYNEQFF. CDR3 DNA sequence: TGCGCCAGCAGTGAGGGCGGGGCCTACAATGAGCAGTTCTTC.

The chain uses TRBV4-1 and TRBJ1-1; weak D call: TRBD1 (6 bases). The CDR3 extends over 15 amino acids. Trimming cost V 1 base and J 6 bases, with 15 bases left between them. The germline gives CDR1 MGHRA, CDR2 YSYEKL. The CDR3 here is CASSQAQGGGPEAFF. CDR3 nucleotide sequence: TGCGCCAGCAGCCAAGCCCAGGGCGGGGGGCCTGAAGCTTTCTTT.

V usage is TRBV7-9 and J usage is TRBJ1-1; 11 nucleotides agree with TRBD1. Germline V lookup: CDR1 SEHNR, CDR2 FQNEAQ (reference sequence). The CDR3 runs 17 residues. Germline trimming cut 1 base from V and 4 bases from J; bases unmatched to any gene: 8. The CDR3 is CASSLVLGQGAGTEAFF. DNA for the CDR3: TGTGCCAGCAGCTTAGTTCTCGGACAGGGGGCAGGCACTGAAGCTTTCTTT.